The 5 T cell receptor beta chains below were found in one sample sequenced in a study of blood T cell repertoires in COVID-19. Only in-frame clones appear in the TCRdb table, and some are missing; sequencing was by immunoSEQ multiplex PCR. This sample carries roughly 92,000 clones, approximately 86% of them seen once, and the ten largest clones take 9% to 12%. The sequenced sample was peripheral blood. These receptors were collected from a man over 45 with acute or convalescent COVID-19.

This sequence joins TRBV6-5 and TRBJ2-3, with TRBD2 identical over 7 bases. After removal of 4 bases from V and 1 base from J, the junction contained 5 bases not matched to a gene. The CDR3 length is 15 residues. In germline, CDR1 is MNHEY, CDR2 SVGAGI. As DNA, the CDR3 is TGTGCCAGCAGTTCCGGACTAGGTCGCACAGATACGCAGTATTTT. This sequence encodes CASSSGLGRTDTQYF.

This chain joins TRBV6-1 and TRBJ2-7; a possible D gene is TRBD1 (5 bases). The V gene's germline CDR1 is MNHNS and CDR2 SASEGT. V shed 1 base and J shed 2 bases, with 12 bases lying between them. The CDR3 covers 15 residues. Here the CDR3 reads CASSEVLVGPYEQYF. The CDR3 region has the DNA TGTGCCAGCAGTGAAGTTCTCGTGGGGCCCTACGAGCAGTACTTC.

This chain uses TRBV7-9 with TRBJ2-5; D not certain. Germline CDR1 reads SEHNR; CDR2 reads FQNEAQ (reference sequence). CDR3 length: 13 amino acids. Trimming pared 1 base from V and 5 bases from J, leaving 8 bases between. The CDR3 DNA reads TGTGCCAGCAGCTTAGTTCTCGGTGAGACCCAGTACTTC. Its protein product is CASSLVLGETQYF.

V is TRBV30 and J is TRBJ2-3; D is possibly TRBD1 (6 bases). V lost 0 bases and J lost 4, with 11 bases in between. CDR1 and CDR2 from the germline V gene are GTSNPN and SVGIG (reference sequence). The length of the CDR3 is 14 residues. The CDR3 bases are TGTGCCTGGAGTGTTGGGGGCGCATCAGATACGCAGTATTTT. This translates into CAWSVGGASDTQYF.

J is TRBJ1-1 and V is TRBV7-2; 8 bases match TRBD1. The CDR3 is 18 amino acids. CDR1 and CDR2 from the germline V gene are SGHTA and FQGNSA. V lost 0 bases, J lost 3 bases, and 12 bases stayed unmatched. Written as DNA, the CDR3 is TGTGCCAGCAGCTTAGCAACTGTGGACAGGGTGCCGGACACTGAAGCTTTCTTT. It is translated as CASSLATVDRVPDTEAFF.